This T cell receptor (beta chain) derives from a study of blood T cell repertoires in COVID-19. Germline lookup yields CDR1 SQVTM and CDR2 ANQGSEA. The CDR3 has 13 amino acids. V dropped 4 bases and J dropped 12; count of bases not matched to a gene: 11. Produced via immunoSEQ multiplex PCR; TCRdb's table is partial and in-frame only. This table has fewer than 300,000 clones, 75% to 90% appearing once. This rearrangement joins TRBV29-1 to TRBJ1-4; 7 nucleotides match TRBD1. This TCR was sampled from a human donor in a cohort sampled during active COVID-19. The sequenced material came from peripheral blood. CDR3 nucleotide sequence: TGCAGCGTTGCTAGACAGGGATGGGCGGAACTGTTTTTT. Its translation: CSVARQGWAELFF.